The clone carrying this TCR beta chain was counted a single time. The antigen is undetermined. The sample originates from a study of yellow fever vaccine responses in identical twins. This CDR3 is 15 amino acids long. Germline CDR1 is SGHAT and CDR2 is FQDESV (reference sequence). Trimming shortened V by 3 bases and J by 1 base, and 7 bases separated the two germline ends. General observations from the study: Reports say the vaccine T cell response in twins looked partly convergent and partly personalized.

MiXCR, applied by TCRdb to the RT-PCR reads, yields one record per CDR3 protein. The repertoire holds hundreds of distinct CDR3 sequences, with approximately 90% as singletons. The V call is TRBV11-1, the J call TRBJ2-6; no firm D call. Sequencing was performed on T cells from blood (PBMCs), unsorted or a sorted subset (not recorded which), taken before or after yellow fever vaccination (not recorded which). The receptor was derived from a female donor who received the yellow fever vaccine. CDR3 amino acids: CASSLGISGANVLTF. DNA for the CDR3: TGTGCCAGCAGCTTGGGGATATCTGGGGCCAACGTCCTGACTTTC.